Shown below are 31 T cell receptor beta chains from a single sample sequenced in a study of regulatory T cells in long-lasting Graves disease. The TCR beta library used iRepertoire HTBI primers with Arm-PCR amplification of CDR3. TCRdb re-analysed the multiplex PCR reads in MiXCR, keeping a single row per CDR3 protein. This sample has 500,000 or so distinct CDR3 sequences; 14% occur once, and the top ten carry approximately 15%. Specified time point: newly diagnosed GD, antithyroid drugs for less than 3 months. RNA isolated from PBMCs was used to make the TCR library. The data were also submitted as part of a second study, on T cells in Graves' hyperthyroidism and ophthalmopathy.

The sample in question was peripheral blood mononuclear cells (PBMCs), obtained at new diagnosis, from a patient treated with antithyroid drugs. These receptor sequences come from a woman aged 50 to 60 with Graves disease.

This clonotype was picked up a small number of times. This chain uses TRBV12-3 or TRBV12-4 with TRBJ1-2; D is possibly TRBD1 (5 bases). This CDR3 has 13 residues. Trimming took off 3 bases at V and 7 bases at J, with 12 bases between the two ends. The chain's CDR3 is CASSFVQEAGYTF. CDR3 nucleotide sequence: TGTGCCAGCAGTTTCGTACAGGAAGCTGGCTACACCTTC.

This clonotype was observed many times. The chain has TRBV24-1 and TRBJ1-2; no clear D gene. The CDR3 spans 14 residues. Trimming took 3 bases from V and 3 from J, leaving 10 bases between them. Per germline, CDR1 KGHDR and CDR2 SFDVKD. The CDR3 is CATSDRGYDYGYTF. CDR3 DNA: TGTGCCACCAGTGATCGGGGATACGACTATGGCTACACCTTC.

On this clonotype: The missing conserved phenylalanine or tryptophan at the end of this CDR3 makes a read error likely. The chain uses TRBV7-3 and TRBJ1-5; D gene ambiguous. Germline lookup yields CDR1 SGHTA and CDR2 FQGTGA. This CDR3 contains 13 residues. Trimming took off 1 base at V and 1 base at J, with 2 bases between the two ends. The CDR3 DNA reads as TGTGCCAGCAGCTTAATGAGCAATCAGCCCCAGCATTCT. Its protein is CASSLMSNQPQHS.

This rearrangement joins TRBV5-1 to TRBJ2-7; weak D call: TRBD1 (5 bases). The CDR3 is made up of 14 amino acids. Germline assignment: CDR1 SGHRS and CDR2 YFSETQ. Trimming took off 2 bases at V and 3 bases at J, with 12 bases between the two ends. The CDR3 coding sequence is TGCGCCAGCAGCTTTTTCCCAGGGTTCTACGAGCAGTACTTC. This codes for CASSFFPGFYEQYF.

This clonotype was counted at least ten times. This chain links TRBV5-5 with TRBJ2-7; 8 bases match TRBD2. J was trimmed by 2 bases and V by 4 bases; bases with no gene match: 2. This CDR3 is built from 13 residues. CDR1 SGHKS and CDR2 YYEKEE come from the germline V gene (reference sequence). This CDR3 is CASSGGRPYEQYF. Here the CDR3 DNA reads TGTGCCAGCAGCGGCGGGAGGCCCTACGAGCAGTACTTC.

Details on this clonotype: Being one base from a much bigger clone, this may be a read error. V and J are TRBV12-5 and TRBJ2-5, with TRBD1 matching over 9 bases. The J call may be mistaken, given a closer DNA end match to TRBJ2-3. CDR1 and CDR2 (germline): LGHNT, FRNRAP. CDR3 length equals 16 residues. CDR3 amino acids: CASGRDLGQGYGVQYF. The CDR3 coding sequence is TGTGCTAGTGGTCGAGACCTGGGACAGGGTTATGGAGTGCAGTATTTT.

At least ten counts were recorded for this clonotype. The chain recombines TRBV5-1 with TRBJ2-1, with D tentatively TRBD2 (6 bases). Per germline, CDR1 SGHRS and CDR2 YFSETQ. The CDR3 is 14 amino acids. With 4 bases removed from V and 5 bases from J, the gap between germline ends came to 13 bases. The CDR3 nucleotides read TGCGCCAGCAGCGGCGGGAACTGGAACAATGAGCAGTTCTTC. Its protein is CASSGGNWNNEQFF.

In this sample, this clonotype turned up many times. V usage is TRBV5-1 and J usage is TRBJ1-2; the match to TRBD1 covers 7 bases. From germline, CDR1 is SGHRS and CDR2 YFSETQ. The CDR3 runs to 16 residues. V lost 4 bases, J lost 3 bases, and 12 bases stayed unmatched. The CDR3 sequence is CASSNEGGTEDYGYTF. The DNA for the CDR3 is TGCGCCAGCAGCAATGAGGGCGGGACAGAAGACTATGGCTACACCTTC.

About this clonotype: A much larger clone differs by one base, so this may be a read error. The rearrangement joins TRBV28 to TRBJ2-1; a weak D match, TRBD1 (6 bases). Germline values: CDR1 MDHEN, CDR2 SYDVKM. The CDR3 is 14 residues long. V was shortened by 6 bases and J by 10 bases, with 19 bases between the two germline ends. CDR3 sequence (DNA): TGTGCCAGCAGCCCTGGACAGACCGCCTACGAGCAGTTCTTC. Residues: CASSPGQTAYEQFF.

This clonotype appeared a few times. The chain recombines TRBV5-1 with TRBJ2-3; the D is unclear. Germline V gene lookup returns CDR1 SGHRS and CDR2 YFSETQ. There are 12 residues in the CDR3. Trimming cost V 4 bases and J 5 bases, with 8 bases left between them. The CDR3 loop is CASSQNGDTQYF. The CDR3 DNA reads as TGCGCCAGCAGCCAGAATGGAGATACGCAGTATTTT.

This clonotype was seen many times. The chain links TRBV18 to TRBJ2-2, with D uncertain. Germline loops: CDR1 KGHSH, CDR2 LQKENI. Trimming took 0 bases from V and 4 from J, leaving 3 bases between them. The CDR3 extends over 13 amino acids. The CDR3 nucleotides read TGTGCCAGCTCACCACCGTCCACCGGGGAGCTGTTTTTT. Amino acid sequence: CASSPPSTGELFF.

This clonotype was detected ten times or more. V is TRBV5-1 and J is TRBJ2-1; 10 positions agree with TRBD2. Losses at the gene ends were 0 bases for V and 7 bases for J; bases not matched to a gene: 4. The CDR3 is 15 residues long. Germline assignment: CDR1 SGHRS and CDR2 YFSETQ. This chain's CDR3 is CASSLVASGRNEQFF. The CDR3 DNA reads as TGCGCCAGCAGCTTGGTGGCTAGCGGGAGAAATGAGCAGTTCTTC.

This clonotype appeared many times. The CDR3 is CACKAKDRAIEKLFF. CDR3 sequence (DNA): TGTGCCTGCAAAGCTAAGGACAGGGCGATAGAAAAACTGTTTTTT. V gene TRBV30 combines with J gene TRBJ1-4; 8 positions match TRBD1. J gave up 8 bases and V 6 bases, and 14 bases lay outside the gene matches. The CDR3 spans 15 residues. Germline V lookup: CDR1 GTSNPN, CDR2 SVGIG (reference sequence).

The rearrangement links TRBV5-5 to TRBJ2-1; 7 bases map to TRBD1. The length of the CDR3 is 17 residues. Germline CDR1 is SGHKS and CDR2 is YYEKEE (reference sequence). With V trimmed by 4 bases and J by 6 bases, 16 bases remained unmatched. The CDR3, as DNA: TGTGCCAGCAGCCCGAGACTCCGGGACAGCGAACCCAATGAGCAGTTCTTC. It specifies CASSPRLRDSEPNEQFF.

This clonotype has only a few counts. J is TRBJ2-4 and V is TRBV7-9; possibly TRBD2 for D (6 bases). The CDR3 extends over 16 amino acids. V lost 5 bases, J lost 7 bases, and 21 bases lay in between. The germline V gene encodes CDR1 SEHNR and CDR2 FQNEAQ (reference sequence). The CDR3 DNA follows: TGTGCCAGCAGCCTTAGCGGCCGCGATGGAGGGAACATTCAGTACTTC. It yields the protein CASSLSGRDGGNIQYF.

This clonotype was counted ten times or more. In DNA form, the CDR3 reads TGTGCCAGCAGGACCGGGGCGCCCTCGGCCAACACTGAAGCTTTCTTT. It encodes CASRTGAPSANTEAFF. The rearrangement uses TRBV2 and TRBJ1-1; a weak D match, TRBD1 (5 bases). V lost 6 bases and J lost 2, with 19 bases in between. The CDR3 runs 16 residues. Germline V gene sequence: CDR1 SNHLY, CDR2 FYNNEI.

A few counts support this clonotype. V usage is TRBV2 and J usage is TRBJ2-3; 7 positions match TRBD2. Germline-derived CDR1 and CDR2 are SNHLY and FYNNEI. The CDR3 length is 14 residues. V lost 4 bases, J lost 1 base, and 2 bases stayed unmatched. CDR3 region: CASSALAGTDTQYF. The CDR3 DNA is TGTGCCAGCAGTGCGCTAGCGGGCACAGATACGCAGTATTTT.

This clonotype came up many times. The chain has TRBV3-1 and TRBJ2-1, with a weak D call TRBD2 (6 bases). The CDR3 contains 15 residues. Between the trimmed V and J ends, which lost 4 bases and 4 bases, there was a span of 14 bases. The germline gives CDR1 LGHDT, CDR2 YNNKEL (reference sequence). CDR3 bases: TGTGCCAGCAGCCTCCGCGGGACTTTTTACAATGAGCAGTTCTTC. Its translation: CASSLRGTFYNEQFF.

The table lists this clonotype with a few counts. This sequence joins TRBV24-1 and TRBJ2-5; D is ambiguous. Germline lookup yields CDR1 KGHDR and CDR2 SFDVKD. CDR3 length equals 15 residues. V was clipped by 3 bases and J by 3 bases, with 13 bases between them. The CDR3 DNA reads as TGTGCCACCAGTGATCTCACCCGAGGAAAAGAGACCCAGTACTTC. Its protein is CATSDLTRGKETQYF.

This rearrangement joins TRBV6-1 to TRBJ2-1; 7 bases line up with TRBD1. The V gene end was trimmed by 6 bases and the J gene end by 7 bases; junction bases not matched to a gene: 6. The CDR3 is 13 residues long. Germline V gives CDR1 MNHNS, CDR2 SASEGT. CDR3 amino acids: CASRSGQTNEQFF. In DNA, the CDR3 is TGTGCCAGCAGATCGGGACAGACGAATGAGCAGTTCTTC.

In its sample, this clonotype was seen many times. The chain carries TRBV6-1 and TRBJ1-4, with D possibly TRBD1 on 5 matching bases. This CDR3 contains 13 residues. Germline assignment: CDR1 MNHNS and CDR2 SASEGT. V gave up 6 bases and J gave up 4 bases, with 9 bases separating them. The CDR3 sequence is CASREGFNEKLFF. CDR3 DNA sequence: TGTGCCAGCAGGGAGGGGTTTAATGAAAAACTGTTTTTT.

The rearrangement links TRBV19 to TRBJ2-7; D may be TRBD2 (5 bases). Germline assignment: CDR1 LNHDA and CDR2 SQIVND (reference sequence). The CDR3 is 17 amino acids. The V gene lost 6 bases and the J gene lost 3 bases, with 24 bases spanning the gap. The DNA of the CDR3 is TGTGCCAGTAGCCCTCACATCGGCGAACGACTAATCTACGAGCAGTACTTC. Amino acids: CASSPHIGERLIYEQYF.

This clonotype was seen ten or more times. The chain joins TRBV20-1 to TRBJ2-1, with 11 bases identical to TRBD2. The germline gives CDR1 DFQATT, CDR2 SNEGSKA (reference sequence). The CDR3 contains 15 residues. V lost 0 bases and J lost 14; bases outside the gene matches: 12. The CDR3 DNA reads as TGCAGTGCTAGAGATACGCTAGCGGGAGGTTTTCTCGAGTTCTTC. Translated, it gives CSARDTLAGGFLEFF.

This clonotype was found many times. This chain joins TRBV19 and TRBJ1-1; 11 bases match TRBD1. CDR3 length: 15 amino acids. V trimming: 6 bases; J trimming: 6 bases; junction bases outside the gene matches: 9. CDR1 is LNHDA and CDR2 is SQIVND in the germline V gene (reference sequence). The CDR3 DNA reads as TGTGCCAGTAGGCTGGGTCCGGGACAGGGGGCTGAAGCTTTCTTT. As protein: CASRLGPGQGAEAFF.

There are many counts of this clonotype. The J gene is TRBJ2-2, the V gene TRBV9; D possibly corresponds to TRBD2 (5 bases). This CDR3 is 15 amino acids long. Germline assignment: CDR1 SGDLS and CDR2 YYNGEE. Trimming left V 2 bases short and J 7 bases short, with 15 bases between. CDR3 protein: CASSVRGSEGGELFF. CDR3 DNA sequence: TGTGCCAGCAGCGTCCGGGGTAGCGAGGGCGGGGAGCTGTTTTTT.

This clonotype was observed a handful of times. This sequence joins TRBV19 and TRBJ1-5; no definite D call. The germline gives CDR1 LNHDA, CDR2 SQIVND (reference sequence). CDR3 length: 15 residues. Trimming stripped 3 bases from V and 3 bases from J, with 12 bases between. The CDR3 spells CASSIAGSLNQPQHF. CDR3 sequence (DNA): TGTGCCAGTAGTATTGCAGGATCCCTCAATCAGCCCCAGCATTTT. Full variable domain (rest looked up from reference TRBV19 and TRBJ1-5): DGGITQSPKYLFRKEGQNVTLSCEQNLNHDAMYWYRQDPGQGLRLIYYSQIVNDFQKGDIAEGYSVSREKKESFPLTVTSAQKNPTAFYLCASSIAGSLNQPQHFGDGTRLSIL.

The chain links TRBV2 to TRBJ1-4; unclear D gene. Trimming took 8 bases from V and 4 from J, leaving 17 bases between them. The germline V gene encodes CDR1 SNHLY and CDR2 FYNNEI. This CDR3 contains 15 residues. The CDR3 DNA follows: TGTGCCAGCGCCGACCAACACCCGGATAATGAAAAACTGTTTTTT. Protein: CASADQHPDNEKLFF.

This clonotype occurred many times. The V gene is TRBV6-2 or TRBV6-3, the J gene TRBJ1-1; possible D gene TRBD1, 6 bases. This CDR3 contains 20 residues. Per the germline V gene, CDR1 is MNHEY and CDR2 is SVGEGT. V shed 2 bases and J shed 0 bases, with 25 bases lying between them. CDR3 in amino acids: CASSYLYIRGEVSLNTEAFF. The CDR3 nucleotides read TGTGCCAGCAGTTACCTGTATATAAGGGGGGAGGTTTCATTGAACACTGAAGCTTTCTTT.

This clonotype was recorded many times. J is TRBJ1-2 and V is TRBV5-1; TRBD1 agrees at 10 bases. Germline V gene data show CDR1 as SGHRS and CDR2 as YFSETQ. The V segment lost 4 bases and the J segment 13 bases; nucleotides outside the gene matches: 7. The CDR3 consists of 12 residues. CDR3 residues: CASSIPGQGSTF. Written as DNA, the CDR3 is TGCGCCAGCAGCATTCCGGGACAGGGGAGCACCTTC.

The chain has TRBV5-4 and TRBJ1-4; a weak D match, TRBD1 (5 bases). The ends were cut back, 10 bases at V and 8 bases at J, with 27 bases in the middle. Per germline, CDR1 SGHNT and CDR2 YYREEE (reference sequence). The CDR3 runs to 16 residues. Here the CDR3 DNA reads TGTGCCGACAGCCCCGGCCCCCAGGCTCCAACCGAAAAACTGTTTTTT. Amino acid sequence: CADSPGPQAPTEKLFF.

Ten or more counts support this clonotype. CDR3 nucleotide sequence: TGTGCCAGCAGACCCCAGACAATGAACACTGAAGCTTTCTTT. It translates to CASRPQTMNTEAFF. The chain joins TRBV6-1 to TRBJ1-1; D gene unclear. Trimming shortened V by 6 bases and J by 0 bases, and 11 bases separated the two germline ends. Germline CDR1 reads MNHNS; CDR2 reads SASEGT. The CDR3 contains 14 residues.